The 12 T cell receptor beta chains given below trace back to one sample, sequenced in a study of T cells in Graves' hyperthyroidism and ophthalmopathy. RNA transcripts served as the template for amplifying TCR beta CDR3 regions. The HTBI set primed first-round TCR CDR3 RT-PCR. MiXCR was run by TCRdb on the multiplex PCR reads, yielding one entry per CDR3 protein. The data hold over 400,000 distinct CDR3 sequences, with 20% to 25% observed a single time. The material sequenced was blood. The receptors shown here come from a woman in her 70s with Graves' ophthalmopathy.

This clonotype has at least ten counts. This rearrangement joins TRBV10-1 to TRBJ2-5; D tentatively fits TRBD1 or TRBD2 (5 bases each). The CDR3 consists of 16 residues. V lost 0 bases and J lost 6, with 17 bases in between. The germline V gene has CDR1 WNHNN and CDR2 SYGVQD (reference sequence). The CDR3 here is CASSESPRMGEQTQYF. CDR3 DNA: TGCGCCAGCAGTGAGTCACCCAGAATGGGGGAGCAGACCCAGTACTTC.

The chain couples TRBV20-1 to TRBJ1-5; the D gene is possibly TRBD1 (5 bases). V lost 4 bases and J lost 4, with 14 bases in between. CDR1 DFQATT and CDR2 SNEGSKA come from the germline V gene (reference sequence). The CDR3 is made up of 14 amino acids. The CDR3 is CSAKDQGFNQPQHF. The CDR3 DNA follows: TGCAGTGCTAAGGACCAGGGATTTAATCAGCCCCAGCATTTT.

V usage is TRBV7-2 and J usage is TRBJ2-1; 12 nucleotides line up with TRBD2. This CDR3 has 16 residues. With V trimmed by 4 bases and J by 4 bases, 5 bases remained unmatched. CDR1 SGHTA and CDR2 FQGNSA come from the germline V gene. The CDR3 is CASSSGGLAGYNEQFF. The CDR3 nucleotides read TGTGCCAGCAGCTCAGGAGGACTAGCGGGATACAATGAGCAGTTCTTC.

CDR3 in DNA: TGTGCCAGCAGACCCAGGGAGAACAAGGTTGGCTACACCTTC. Translating gives CASRPRENKVGYTF. The rearrangement joins TRBV12-3 or TRBV12-4 to TRBJ1-2, with D perhaps matching TRBD1 (5 bases). The CDR3 extends over 14 amino acids. The V end lost 6 bases, the J end lost 7 bases, and 18 bases lay between the germline ends.

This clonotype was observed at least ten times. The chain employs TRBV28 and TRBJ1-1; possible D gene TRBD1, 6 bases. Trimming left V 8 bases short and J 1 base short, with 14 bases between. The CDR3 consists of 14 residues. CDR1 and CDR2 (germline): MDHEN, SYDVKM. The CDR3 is CASFPGGRNTEAFF. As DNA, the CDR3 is TGTGCCAGCTTTCCTGGGGGCAGGAACACTGAAGCTTTCTTT.

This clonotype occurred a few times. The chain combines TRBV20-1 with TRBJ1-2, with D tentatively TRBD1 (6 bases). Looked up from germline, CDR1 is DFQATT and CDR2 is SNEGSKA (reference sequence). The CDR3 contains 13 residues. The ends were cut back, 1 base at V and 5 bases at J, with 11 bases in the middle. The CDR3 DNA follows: TGCAGTGCTAGAGCTGGACAGATATATGGCTACACCTTC. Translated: CSARAGQIYGYTF.

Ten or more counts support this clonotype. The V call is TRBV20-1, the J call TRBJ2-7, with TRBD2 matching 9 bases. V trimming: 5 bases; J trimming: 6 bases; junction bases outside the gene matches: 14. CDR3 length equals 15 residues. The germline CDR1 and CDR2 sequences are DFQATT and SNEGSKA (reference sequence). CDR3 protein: CSAQKGLAGILEQYF. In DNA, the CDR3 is TGCAGTGCTCAGAAAGGTCTAGCGGGGATACTCGAGCAGTACTTC.

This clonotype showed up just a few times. CDR3 region: CASSLLSGYSGDTQYF. CDR3 DNA: TGTGCCAGCAGCTTACTTAGCGGATATAGCGGAGATACGCAGTATTTT. This rearrangement joins TRBV5-4 to TRBJ2-3; possible D gene TRBD2, 6 bases. Trimming took 2 bases from V and 5 from J, leaving 18 bases between them. This CDR3 is built from 16 residues. The V gene's germline CDR1 is SGHNT and CDR2 YYREEE (reference sequence).

CDR3 in DNA: TGTGCCAGCAAAGGTGCAGGACTAGCGGGAGTGGATGAGCAGTTCTTC. Amino acid sequence: CASKGAGLAGVDEQFF. The V gene is TRBV6-1, the J gene TRBJ2-1; TRBD2 matches at 13 bases. The trim removed 7 bases at V and 8 bases at J, leaving 11 bases unmatched. CDR1 MNHNS and CDR2 SASEGT come from the germline V gene. The CDR3 is 16 amino acids.

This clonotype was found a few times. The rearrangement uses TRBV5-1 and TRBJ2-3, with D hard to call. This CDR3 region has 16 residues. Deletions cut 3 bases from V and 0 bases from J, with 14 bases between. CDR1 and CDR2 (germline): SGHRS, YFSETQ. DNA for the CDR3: TGCGCCAGCAGCTGGACCGAAGCCCATAGCACAGATACGCAGTATTTT. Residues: CASSWTEAHSTDTQYF.

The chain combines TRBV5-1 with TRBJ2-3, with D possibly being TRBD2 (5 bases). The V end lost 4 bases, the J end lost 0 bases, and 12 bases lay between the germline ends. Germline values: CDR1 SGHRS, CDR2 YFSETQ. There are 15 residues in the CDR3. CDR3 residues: CASSQLGVSTDTQYF. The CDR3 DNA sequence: TGCGCCAGCAGCCAACTAGGCGTCAGCACAGATACGCAGTATTTT.

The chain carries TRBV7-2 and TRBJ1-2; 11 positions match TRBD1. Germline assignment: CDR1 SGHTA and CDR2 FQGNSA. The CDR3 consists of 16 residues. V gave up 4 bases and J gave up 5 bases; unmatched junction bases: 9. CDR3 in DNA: TGTGCCAGCAGCTCAGGGGGGGACAGGGGGTGGTATGGCTACACCTTC. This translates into CASSSGGDRGWYGYTF.